In its sample, the clone carrying this TCR beta chain was seen a few times. In the study's own analysis: Estimates of nucleated cell counts were drawn from the amplification of reference gene primers. Libraries were prepared by immunoSEQ multiplex PCR; TCRdb keeps only in-frame clonotypes and omits some of them. V and J calls and clone size are as listed in that table; D and trimming were resolved from the DNA. The sample consists of under 300,000 clones, around 90% of them appearing once. The length of the CDR3 is 14 residues. V lost 6 bases to trimming and J lost 5 bases, with 17 bases between them. CDR1 is MNHEY and CDR2 is SMNVEV in the germline V gene (reference sequence). The sample originates from a study of blood T cell repertoires in COVID-19. Study-level information: Sites in the United States, Italy and Spain provided acute and convalescent COVID-19 samples. Sources were T cells, B-cell-depleted T cells, or PBMCs; the material itself was cDNA or gDNA.

Patients in Seattle were enrolled during active infection, then followed longitudinally. The sample taken for sequencing was peripheral blood. V and J are TRBV27 and TRBJ2-7, with D maybe TRBD1 (6 bases). This sequence was found in a man aged 25-45 years with COVID-19, enrolled during active disease. The CDR3 coding sequence is TGTGCCAGCAGCTCCGACAGGCGAAGCCACGAGCAGTACTTC. It specifies CASSSDRRSHEQYF.